The sequence of this T cell receptor beta chain was determined in a study of T cell changes during pregnancy in multiple sclerosis. The repertoire was sequenced with immunoSEQ multiplex PCR; TCRdb's copy has only in-frame clones and lacks some. This sample carries roughly 34,000 clones, approximately 90% of them seen once, and the ten largest clones take 3% to 4.5%. This receptor was taken from a female donor with multiple sclerosis, enrolled in a pregnancy study. The sample in question was CD8+ T cells from peripheral blood mononuclear cells, obtained in the third trimester of pregnancy.

The CDR3 is CASSLGAYNEQFF. As DNA, the CDR3 is TGTGCCAGCAGCTTAGGAGCTTACAATGAGCAGTTCTTC. The genes are TRBV11-2 and TRBJ2-1, with D hard to call. Trimming left V 1 base short and J 4 bases short, with 5 bases between. This CDR3 comprises 13 residues. From germline, CDR1 is SGHAT and CDR2 FQNNGV.